Below are 12 T cell receptor beta chains sequenced from a single sample in a study of shared clonotypes between healthy human individuals. Repertoires were generated with immunoSEQ multiplex PCR, while TCRdb's copy carries only in-frame clones and drops some. The data contain 980,000 or so clones, about 80% of them singletons. Sequenced input: memory CD4+ T cells sorted from blood. The subset is: CD45RA-negative fraction. The origin of the receptors is a man aged 18 to 29 in good health.

With regard to this clone: A much larger clone is a single base away; this may be a read error. Other DNA sequences from this sample encode an identical CDR3 as well. The chain couples TRBV11-2 to TRBJ1-2; D is possibly TRBD1 (6 bases). The CDR3 totals 13 residues. V was shortened by 5 bases and J by 2 bases, with 9 bases between the two germline ends. Germline CDR1 is SGHAT and CDR2 is FQNNGV. CDR3 amino acids: CASSPQGNYGYTF. The CDR3 DNA reads as TGTGCCAGCAGCCCACAGGGAAACTATGGCTACACCTTC.

This rearrangement joins TRBV5-6 to TRBJ2-7; D is possibly TRBD1 (5 bases). The CDR3 sequence is 15 residues long. The ends were cut back, 0 bases at V and 1 base at J, with 11 bases in the middle. CDR1 and CDR2 (germline): SGHDT, YYEEEE. CDR3 nucleotide sequence: TGTGCCAGCAGCTTGGGGGCAGGGTCTTCCTACGAGCAGTACTTC. This sequence encodes CASSLGAGSSYEQYF. The entire variable domain, with the rest obtained from reference TRBV5-6 and TRBJ2-7, is as follows: DAGVTQSPTHLIKTRGQQVTLRCSPKSGHDTVSWYQQALGQGPQFIFQYYEEEERQRGNFPDRFSGHQFPNYSSELNVNALLLGDSALYLCASSLGAGSSYEQYFGPGTRLTVT.

This clone has a single count. The junction departs from germline at one end; a sequencing error may be responsible. This chain links TRBV2 with TRBJ2-7; D perhaps matches TRBD1 (6 bases). Germline V lookup: CDR1 SNHLY, CDR2 FYNNEI. This CDR3 contains 11 residues. The CDR3: CASSRTAPATF. CDR3 DNA sequence: TGTGCCAGCAGTCGGACAGCACCCGCGACTTTC.

The gene calls are TRBV6-1 and TRBJ2-1; 10 bases line up with TRBD2. This CDR3 region has 16 residues. Germline V gene lookup returns CDR1 MNHNS and CDR2 SASEGT. V shed 0 bases and J 5 bases; nucleotides not matched to a gene: 4. CDR3 loop: CASSEASGRSDNEQFF. Written as DNA, the CDR3 is TGTGCCAGCAGTGAAGCTAGCGGGAGGTCCGACAATGAGCAGTTCTTC.

This sequence joins TRBV15 and TRBJ2-5; D call uncertain. Germline lookup yields CDR1 LNHNV and CDR2 YYDKDF (reference sequence). This CDR3 contains 11 residues. Trimming took 4 bases from V and 5 from J, leaving 5 bases between them. CDR3 nucleotides: TGTGCCACCAGCACCCGGGAGACCCAGTACTTC. Translation: CATSTRETQYF.

This chain links TRBV5-8 with TRBJ2-1; D uncertain. Germline loops: CDR1 SGHTS, CDR2 YDEGEE. With 4 bases removed from V and 0 bases from J, the gap between germline ends came to 14 bases. The CDR3 runs to 16 residues. The CDR3 bases are TGTGCCAGCAGCGCCGAGCAGGCCGGCTCCTACAATGAGCAGTTCTTC. It specifies CASSAEQAGSYNEQFF.

The rearrangement uses TRBV11-3 and TRBJ2-5; D is possibly TRBD2 (5 bases). The CDR3 consists of 13 residues. V was pared by 2 bases and J by 4 bases, with 8 bases between. Germline V gene sequence: CDR1 SGHNT, CDR2 YENEEA. CDR3 protein: CASSLTGSETQYF. The CDR3 DNA reads TGTGCCAGCAGCTTAACGGGATCAGAGACCCAGTACTTC.

The chain employs TRBV5-4 and TRBJ1-6; D is unresolved. Germline CDR1 is SGHNT and CDR2 is YYREEE (reference sequence). The CDR3 contains 13 residues. With 2 bases removed from V and 9 bases from J, the gap between germline ends came to 9 bases. CDR3 in amino acids: CASSFIGFSPLHF. CDR3 in DNA: TGTGCCAGCAGCTTCATTGGGTTTTCACCCCTCCACTTT.

The rearrangement joins TRBV5-6 to TRBJ1-6, with TRBD1 as a possible D gene (6 bases). The CDR3 consists of 14 residues. The germline V and J ends were trimmed by 5 bases and 10 bases, with 16 bases remaining between them. Germline assignment: CDR1 SGHDT and CDR2 YYEEEE. This CDR3 reads CASSRGELRSPLHF. CDR3 DNA sequence: TGTGCCAGCAGTAGGGGGGAATTACGGTCACCCCTCCACTTT.

The chain links TRBV5-1 to TRBJ2-3; no definite D call. The CDR3 is made up of 13 amino acids. Trimming cost V 8 bases and J 5 bases, with 15 bases left between them. Germline V gives CDR1 SGHRS, CDR2 YFSETQ. The CDR3 here is CASQVGGVDTQYF. The DNA for the CDR3 is TGCGCCAGTCAGGTCGGTGGCGTAGATACGCAGTATTTT.

The chain employs TRBV29-1 and TRBJ1-4, with a weak D call TRBD1 (6 bases). V was cut by 3 bases and J by 4 bases, with 12 bases left in between. Germline V gives CDR1 SQVTM, CDR2 ANQGSEA. The CDR3 is made up of 14 amino acids. This CDR3 is CSVEGGGGNEKLFF. The CDR3 nucleotides are TGCAGCGTTGAGGGGGGCGGTGGTAATGAAAAACTGTTTTTT.

V gene TRBV11-2 combines with J gene TRBJ2-3; D remains unclear. Germline V gene lookup returns CDR1 SGHAT and CDR2 FQNNGV. The V and J ends lost 5 bases and 9 bases respectively, with 24 bases between them. This CDR3 comprises 16 residues. The CDR3 sequence is CASSPPASWWGGTQYF. CDR3 coding DNA: TGTGCCAGCAGCCCCCCCGCCAGCTGGTGGGGTGGCACGCAGTATTTT. Full variable domain (rest looked up from reference TRBV11-2 and TRBJ2-3): EAGVAQSPRYKIIEKRQSVAFWCNPISGHATLYWYQQILGQGPKLLIQFQNNGVVDDSQLPKDRFSAERLKGVDSTLKIQPAKLEDSAVYLCASSPPASWWGGTQYFGPGTRLTVL.